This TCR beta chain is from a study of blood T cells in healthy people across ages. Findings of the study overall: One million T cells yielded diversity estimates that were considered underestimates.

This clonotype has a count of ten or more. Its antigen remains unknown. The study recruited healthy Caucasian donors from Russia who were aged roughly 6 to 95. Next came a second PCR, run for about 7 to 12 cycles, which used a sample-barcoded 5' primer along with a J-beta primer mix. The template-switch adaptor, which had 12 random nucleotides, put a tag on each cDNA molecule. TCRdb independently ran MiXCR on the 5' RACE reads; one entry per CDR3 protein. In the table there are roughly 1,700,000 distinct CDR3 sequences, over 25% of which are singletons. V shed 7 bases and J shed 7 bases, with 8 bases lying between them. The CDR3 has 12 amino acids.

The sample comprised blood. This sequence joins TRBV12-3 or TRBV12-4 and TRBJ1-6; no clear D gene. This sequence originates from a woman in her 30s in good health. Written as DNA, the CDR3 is TGTGCCAGCACCCAGGAGAATTCACCCCTCCACTTT. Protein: CASTQENSPLHF.